This TCR beta chain was sequenced during a study of shared clonotypes between healthy human individuals. Study-wide results and caveats: The study generally estimated greater richness for naive than memory subsets.

CD45RO-negative, CCR7-selected cells formed the naive CD8 fraction, which excluded terminally differentiated effector memory CD45RA+ cells. Nashville, Tennessee was home to all donors, each a Caucasian adult. V lost 6 bases and J 3 bases, leaving 6 bases between the germline ends. The V gene's germline CDR1 is MNHEY and CDR2 SMNVEV (reference sequence). This CDR3 is 12 amino acids long. The study ran the assay at deep level. TCRdb's table, derived via immunoSEQ multiplex PCR, lists solely in-frame clones and lacks some. This sample carries about 2.2 million clones, just under 95% of them seen once, and the ten largest clones take more than 1.5%. With regard to this clone: What it binds is unknown. This sample also contains other DNA sequences that code for the same CDR3.

Input material: naive CD8+ T cells from PBMCs. The chain has TRBV27 and TRBJ2-1; D gene unclear. This TCR was sampled from a young man in good health. Some clones in this sample may be carry-over from other donors' samples. The CDR3 sequence is CASRTHYNEQFF. The DNA for the CDR3 is TGTGCCAGCAGGACACACTACAATGAGCAGTTCTTC.